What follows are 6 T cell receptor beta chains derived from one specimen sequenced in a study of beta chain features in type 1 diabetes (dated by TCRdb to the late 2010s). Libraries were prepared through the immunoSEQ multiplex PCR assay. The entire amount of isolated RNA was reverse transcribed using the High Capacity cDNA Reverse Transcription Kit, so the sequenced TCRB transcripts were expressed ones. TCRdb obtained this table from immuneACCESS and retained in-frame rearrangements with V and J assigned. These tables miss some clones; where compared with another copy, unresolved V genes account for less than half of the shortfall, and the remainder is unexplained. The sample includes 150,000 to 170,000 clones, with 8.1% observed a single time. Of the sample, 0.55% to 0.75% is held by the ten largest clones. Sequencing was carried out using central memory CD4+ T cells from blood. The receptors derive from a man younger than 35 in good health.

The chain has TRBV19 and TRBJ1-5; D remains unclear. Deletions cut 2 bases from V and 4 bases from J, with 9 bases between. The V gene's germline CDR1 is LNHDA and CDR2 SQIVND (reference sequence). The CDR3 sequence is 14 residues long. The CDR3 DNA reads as TGTGCCAGTAGTATATCTCGGGGAAATCAGCCCCAGCATTTT. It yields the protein CASSISRGNQPQHF.

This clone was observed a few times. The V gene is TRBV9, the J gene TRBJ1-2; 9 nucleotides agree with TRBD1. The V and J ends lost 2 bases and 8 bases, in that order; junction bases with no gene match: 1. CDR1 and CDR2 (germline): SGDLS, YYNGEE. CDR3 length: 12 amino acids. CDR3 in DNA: TGTGCCAGCAGCGTGGACAGGGGAGGCTACACCTTC. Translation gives CASSVDRGGYTF.

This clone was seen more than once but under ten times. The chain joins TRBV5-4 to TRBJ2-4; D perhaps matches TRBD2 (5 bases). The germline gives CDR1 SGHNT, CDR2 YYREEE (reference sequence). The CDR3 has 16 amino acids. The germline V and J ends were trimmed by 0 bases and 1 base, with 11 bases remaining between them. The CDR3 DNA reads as TGTGCCAGCAGCTTGGGCGGGTGGCTGGCCAAAAACATTCAGTACTTC. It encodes CASSLGGWLAKNIQYF.

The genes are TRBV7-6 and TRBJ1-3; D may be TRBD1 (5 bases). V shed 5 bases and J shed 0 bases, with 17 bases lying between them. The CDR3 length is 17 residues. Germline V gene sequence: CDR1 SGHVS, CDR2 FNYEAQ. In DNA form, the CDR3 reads TGTGCCAGCAGCCCCCATCCACAGGATAGCTCTGGAAACACCATATATTTT. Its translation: CASSPHPQDSSGNTIYF.

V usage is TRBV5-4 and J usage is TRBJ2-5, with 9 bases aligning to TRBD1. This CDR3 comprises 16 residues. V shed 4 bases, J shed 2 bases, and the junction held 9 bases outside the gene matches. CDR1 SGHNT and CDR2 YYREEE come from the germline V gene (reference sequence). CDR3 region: CASSRTGTGLQETQYF. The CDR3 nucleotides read TGTGCCAGCAGCAGAACCGGGACAGGGTTGCAAGAGACCCAGTACTTC.

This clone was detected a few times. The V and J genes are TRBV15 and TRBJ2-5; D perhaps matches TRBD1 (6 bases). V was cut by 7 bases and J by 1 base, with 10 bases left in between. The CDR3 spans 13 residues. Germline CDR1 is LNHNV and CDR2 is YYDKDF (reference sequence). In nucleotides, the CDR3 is TGTGCCACCACTGGGGGCTTCCAAGAGACCCAGTACTTC. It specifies CATTGGFQETQYF.